These 23 T cell receptor beta chains came from one sample sequenced in a study of blood T cell repertoires in COVID-19. Sequencing used immunoSEQ multiplex PCR; TCRdb keeps in-frame clones, though not all of them. The repertoire holds 60,000 to 85,000 clones, with roughly 80% as singletons. Sequences were obtained from peripheral blood. The receptors were sampled from a woman aged 55-75 years with acute or convalescent COVID-19.

CDR3 amino acids: CASSEGWASNQPQHF. CDR3 bases: TGTGCCAGCAGTGAAGGTTGGGCAAGTAATCAGCCCCAGCATTTT. This rearrangement joins TRBV6-1 to TRBJ1-5; D call uncertain. Per germline, CDR1 MNHNS and CDR2 SASEGT. The V end lost 1 base, the J end lost 4 bases, and 11 bases lay between the germline ends. The CDR3 length is 15 residues.

This clone was found a few times. J is TRBJ2-7 and V is TRBV11-3; D is uncertain. V was clipped by 1 base and J by 4 bases, with 5 bases between them. The CDR3 has 12 residues. In germline, CDR1 is SGHNT, CDR2 YENEEA. CDR3 region: CASSLVSYEQYV. For the CDR3, the DNA is TGTGCCAGCAGCTTAGTGTCTTACGAGCAGTACGTC.

The sample holds one count of this clone. J is TRBJ1-1 and V is TRBV10-3; TRBD1 is a possible D gene (6 bases). Trimming pared 8 bases from V and 4 bases from J, leaving 14 bases between. The CDR3 has 13 residues. In germline, CDR1 is ENHRY, CDR2 SYGVKD. In DNA form, the CDR3 reads TGTGCCATCGCCGCAGGGGCCGCCACTGAAGCTTTCTTT. Translating it yields CAIAAGAATEAFF.

In its sample, this clone was seen a few times. This sequence joins TRBV24-1 and TRBJ2-3; 8 bases map to TRBD2. This CDR3 has 14 amino acids. Germline V gene sequence: CDR1 KGHDR, CDR2 SFDVKD. V shed 4 bases, J shed 6 bases, and the junction held 5 bases outside the gene matches. DNA of the CDR3: TGTGCCACCAGTGAGGGACTAGGGGTTGATACGCAGTATTTT. It encodes CATSEGLGVDTQYF.

The rearrangement links TRBV7-6 to TRBJ1-5; tentative D call: TRBD1 (6 bases). Germline values: CDR1 SGHVS, CDR2 FNYEAQ. Trimming removed 1 base from V and 4 bases from J, with 14 bases in between. This CDR3 has 16 residues. The CDR3 here is CASSLESTGLNQPQHF. The CDR3 bases are TGTGCCAGCAGCTTAGAATCGACAGGATTAAATCAGCCCCAGCATTTT.

The chain combines TRBV7-9 with TRBJ1-5; D ambiguous. Looked up from germline, CDR1 is SEHNR and CDR2 is FQNEAQ (reference sequence). V lost 6 bases and J lost 2, with 14 bases in between. The CDR3 is made up of 15 amino acids. CDR3 nucleotides: TGTGCCAGCAGTTACGGTGGCGGAGGCAATCAGCCCCAGCATTTT. Residues: CASSYGGGGNQPQHF.

The chain combines TRBV6-1 with TRBJ1-6; D is perhaps TRBD1 (6 bases). Germline-derived CDR1 and CDR2 are MNHNS and SASEGT. This CDR3 has 14 amino acids. Trimming removed 3 bases at V and 5 bases at J, with 8 bases between. CDR3 in DNA: TGTGCCAGCAGTGACAGGGGACATAATTCACCCCTCCACTTT. It yields the protein CASSDRGHNSPLHF.

The J gene is TRBJ2-7, the V gene TRBV27; TRBD1 is a possible D gene (7 bases). V was trimmed by 2 bases and J by 6 bases, leaving 11 bases between them. CDR3 size: 13 residues. Germline CDR1 and CDR2: MNHEY and SMNVEV (reference sequence). CDR3 bases: TGTGCCAGCAGTTTAGGTCAGGGGGGCGAGCAGTACTTC. It codes for CASSLGQGGEQYF.

V and J are TRBV9 and TRBJ1-2, with D hard to call. The CDR3 loop spans 15 amino acids. The V gene's germline CDR1 is SGDLS and CDR2 YYNGEE. V gave up 0 bases and J gave up 7 bases, with 16 bases separating them. The CDR3 region is CASSVGFERAGGYTF. In nucleotides, the CDR3 is TGTGCCAGCAGCGTAGGATTTGAGAGGGCGGGTGGCTACACCTTC.

This clone was seen once. The rearrangement uses TRBV9 and TRBJ1-6; 11 bases match TRBD1. Unmatched junction bases numbered 8, after V lost 0 bases and J lost 12 bases. This CDR3 is built from 16 residues. Germline V gives CDR1 SGDLS, CDR2 YYNGEE. The CDR3 is CASSVAGGTGGGPLHF. The CDR3 bases are TGTGCCAGCAGCGTAGCTGGGGGGACAGGGGGTGGACCCCTCCACTTT. The entire variable domain, with the rest obtained from reference TRBV9 and TRBJ1-6, is as follows: DSGVTQTPKHLITATGQRVTLRCSPRSGDLSVYWYQQSLDQGLQFLIQYYNGEERAKGNILERFSAQQFPDLHSELNLSSLELGDSALYFCASSVAGGTGGGPLHFGNGTRLTVT.

The chain is built from TRBV18 and TRBJ2-5; TRBD2 matches at 8 bases. V gave up 3 bases and J gave up 4 bases; unmatched junction bases: 19. Germline CDR1 KGHSH, CDR2 LQKENI. The CDR3 is 19 residues long. CDR3 residues: CASSPSVTSAAEVRETQYF. CDR3 bases: TGTGCCAGCTCACCTTCCGTGACTAGCGCCGCGGAGGTACGAGAGACCCAGTACTTC.

The chain joins TRBV24-1 to TRBJ2-7, with 7 bases lining up with TRBD2. Germline V gives CDR1 KGHDR, CDR2 SFDVKD. V was clipped by 9 bases and J by 2 bases; unmatched bases: 9. This CDR3 is 14 amino acids long. DNA for the CDR3: TGTGCCACCGCCGTGGGAGGGGCGACCTACGAGCAGTACTTC. This encodes CATAVGGATYEQYF.

Here the CDR3 reads CASSFPANYGYTF. CDR3 DNA sequence: TGTGCCAGCAGCTTTCCCGCTAACTATGGCTACACCTTC. The rearrangement links TRBV5-6 to TRBJ1-2; D gene ambiguous. V was clipped by 2 bases and J by 0 bases, with 5 bases between them. This CDR3 has 13 amino acids. Germline loops: CDR1 SGHDT, CDR2 YYEEEE.

The chain carries TRBV18 and TRBJ1-1; no clear D. Germline CDR1 is KGHSH and CDR2 is LQKENI. CDR3 length: 15 residues. Trimming removed 0 bases from V and 4 bases from J, with 12 bases in between. Here the CDR3 reads CASSPPGPEGTEAFF. DNA of the CDR3: TGTGCCAGCTCACCACCCGGCCCCGAGGGCACTGAAGCTTTCTTT.

The J gene is TRBJ1-2, the V gene TRBV7-2; the match to TRBD1 covers 7 bases. Germline values: CDR1 SGHTA, CDR2 FQGNSA. The CDR3 has 15 amino acids. The V segment lost 0 bases and the J segment 8 bases; nucleotides outside the gene matches: 9. CDR3 nucleotide sequence: TGTGCCAGCAGCTTAGCGGGACAGCTCCTCCGAGGCTACACCTTC. Protein sequence: CASSLAGQLLRGYTF.

The V gene is TRBV5-1, the J gene TRBJ1-2; TRBD1 is a possible D gene (6 bases). The germline V gene encodes CDR1 SGHRS and CDR2 YFSETQ. Trimming left V 0 bases short and J 3 bases short, with 15 bases between. The CDR3 totals 16 residues. CDR3 residues: CASSLVYRSGDYGYTF. The CDR3 region has the DNA TGCGCCAGCAGCTTGGTGTACAGATCAGGGGACTATGGCTACACCTTC.

This sequence joins TRBV2 and TRBJ2-1, with a weak D call TRBD1 (5 bases). V lost 8 bases and J 0 bases, leaving 14 bases between the germline ends. Germline V gives CDR1 SNHLY, CDR2 FYNNEI. The CDR3 runs 15 residues. In DNA, the CDR3 is TGTGCCAGCTCCATGGACACCGGCTCCTACAATGAGCAGTTCTTC. This codes for CASSMDTGSYNEQFF.

This clone was observed a few times. This chain joins TRBV19 and TRBJ2-7, with TRBD2 identical over 7 bases. This CDR3 spans 14 amino acids. The germline V gene has CDR1 LNHDA and CDR2 SQIVND (reference sequence). Trimming at V came to 5 bases and at J to 5 bases, leaving 9 bases not matched to a gene. CDR3 loop: CASSQVREAHEQYF. DNA of the CDR3: TGTGCCAGTAGTCAGGTACGGGAGGCTCACGAGCAGTACTTC.

V and J are TRBV2 and TRBJ1-6; the match to TRBD1 covers 7 bases. Trimming at V came to 11 bases and at J to 7 bases, leaving 8 bases not matched to a gene. CDR3 length equals 13 residues. CDR1 SNHLY and CDR2 FYNNEI come from the germline V gene. CDR3 coding DNA: TGTGCCTCAAGGCCCAGGGGGAATTCACCCCTCCACTTT. Translation: CASRPRGNSPLHF.

This clone was picked up many times. V usage is TRBV18 and J usage is TRBJ1-2; TRBD1 might be the D (5 bases). V shed 2 bases and J shed 4 bases, with 11 bases lying between them. Germline assignment: CDR1 KGHSH and CDR2 LQKENI. This CDR3 has 14 residues. The CDR3 region is CASSPETEIYGYTF. The CDR3 nucleotides read TGTGCCAGCTCACCAGAGACAGAGATCTATGGCTACACCTTC.

The chain is built from TRBV3-1 (or the pseudogene TRBV3-2) and TRBJ1-1; a possible D gene is TRBD1 (6 bases). There are 14 residues in the CDR3. The germline V gene has CDR1 LGHDT and CDR2 YNNKEL (reference sequence). The germline V and J ends were trimmed by 5 bases and 1 base, with 11 bases remaining between them. The CDR3 spells CASSTGFGNTEAFF. Here the CDR3 DNA reads TGTGCCAGCAGCACAGGGTTCGGGAACACTGAAGCTTTCTTT.

The chain recombines TRBV5-1 with TRBJ1-1; D gene uncertain. This CDR3 comprises 15 residues. The V gene's germline CDR1 is SGHRS and CDR2 YFSETQ. V was cut by 3 bases and J by 4 bases, with 16 bases left in between. This chain's CDR3 is CASSSFGVEGTEAFF. The CDR3 DNA reads TGCGCCAGCAGCTCCTTCGGAGTGGAGGGCACTGAAGCTTTCTTT.

The rearrangement links TRBV6-2 or TRBV6-3 to TRBJ2-1; D might be TRBD1 (5 bases). CDR3 size: 15 residues. The V and J ends lost 6 bases and 4 bases respectively, with 16 bases between them. Germline values: CDR1 MNHEY, CDR2 SVGEGT. CDR3 bases: TGTGCCAGCAGCGATGTTACCGACAGATACAATGAGCAGTTCTTC. It translates to CASSDVTDRYNEQFF.